This entry lists 27 T cell receptor beta chains sequenced from one sample in a study of blood T cell repertoires in COVID-19. Assay used: immunoSEQ multiplex PCR; TCRdb lists only in-frame clones, some missing. The sample lists fewer than 150,000 clones, 84% seen once, with 5.5% to 7% in the top ten. The sequenced sample consisted of peripheral blood. These receptors all come from a human donor in a cohort sampled during active COVID-19.

About this clone: Distinct nucleotide sequences in the sample also encode this CDR3. The gene calls are TRBV14 and TRBJ1-6, with D tentatively TRBD1 (6 bases). The V gene's germline CDR1 is SGHDN and CDR2 FVKESK. This CDR3 contains 14 residues. V was pared by 3 bases and J by 7 bases, with 10 bases between. The CDR3 nucleotides are TGTGCCAGCAGCCACAGGGGTGAAAATTCACCCCTCCACTTT. It encodes CASSHRGENSPLHF.

The rearrangement uses TRBV13 and TRBJ1-1; D not resolved. Germline CDR1 reads PRHDT; CDR2 reads FYEKMQ (reference sequence). With 5 bases removed from V and 5 bases from J, the gap between germline ends came to 12 bases. The CDR3 is 13 residues long. In nucleotides, the CDR3 is TGTGCCAGCAGCCCCTATCTCCGAACTGAAGCTTTCTTT. Translated: CASSPYLRTEAFF.

This chain uses TRBV6-5 with TRBJ1-1; 9 nucleotides agree with TRBD1. V was pared by 6 bases and J by 5 bases, with 4 bases of the junction left unmatched. Germline CDR1 and CDR2: MNHEY and SVGAGI. This CDR3 is built from 13 residues. DNA of the CDR3: TGTGCCAGCAGCGGGACAGGGAAGACTGAAGCTTTCTTT. It yields the protein CASSGTGKTEAFF.

This clone was seen a single time. This chain connects TRBV6-5 to TRBJ2-3; no reliable D call. V was shortened by 6 bases and J by 4 bases, with 14 bases between the two germline ends. The CDR3 sequence is 14 residues long. Looked up from germline, CDR1 is MNHEY and CDR2 is SVGAGI. CDR3 sequence (DNA): TGTGCCAGCAGAATGACACGTCCGGCAGATACGCAGTATTTT. This translates into CASRMTRPADTQYF.

The J gene is TRBJ1-1, the V gene TRBV7-9; D uncertain. Germline lookup yields CDR1 SEHNR and CDR2 FQNEAQ (reference sequence). V lost 5 bases to trimming and J lost 8 bases, with 15 bases between them. This CDR3 spans 13 amino acids. The CDR3 nucleotides read TGTGCCAGCAGCCCGAACCTCCCGAGGGAAGCTTTCTTT. Its protein product is CASSPNLPREAFF.

This clone was observed once. The chain couples TRBV9 to TRBJ1-6; 7 nucleotides agree with TRBD1. Looked up from germline, CDR1 is SGDLS and CDR2 is YYNGEE. This CDR3 has 14 amino acids. J lost 16 bases, V lost 4 bases, and 14 bases had no gene match. CDR3 loop: CASSTNPDRDQLHF. CDR3 nucleotide sequence: TGTGCCAGCAGCACCAATCCCGACAGGGATCAACTCCACTTT.

The genes are TRBV5-1 and TRBJ2-3, with TRBD1 identical over 7 bases. Germline V gene sequence: CDR1 SGHRS, CDR2 YFSETQ. This CDR3 has 16 residues. V shed 2 bases and J 4 bases; nucleotides not matched to a gene: 10. The CDR3 here is CASSFEVRGPPDTQYF. The DNA of the CDR3 is TGCGCCAGCAGCTTTGAGGTTAGGGGGCCCCCAGATACGCAGTATTTT.

V and J are TRBV7-9 and TRBJ1-1; no reliable D call. CDR3 length: 14 residues. V was pared by 0 bases and J by 6 bases, with 11 bases between. Germline V CDR1 and CDR2: SEHNR, FQNEAQ (reference sequence). CDR3 nucleotide sequence: TGTGCCAGCAGCTTAGCATCTGGGCTCTCTGAAGCTTTCTTT. Its protein is CASSLASGLSEAFF.

The CDR3 sequence is CASSSDSSGANVLTF. The CDR3, as DNA: TGTGCCAGCAGCTCCGACAGCTCTGGGGCCAACGTCCTGACTTTC. The rearrangement joins TRBV7-2 to TRBJ2-6; a weak D match, TRBD1 (5 bases). The CDR3 is made up of 15 amino acids. V lost 4 bases to trimming and J lost 0 bases, with 7 bases between them. Looked up from germline, CDR1 is SGHTA and CDR2 is FQGNSA. Combining the CDR3 with reference TRBV7-2 and TRBJ2-6 gives the whole variable domain GAGVSQSPSNKVTEKGKDVELRCDPISGHTALYWYRQSLGQGLEFLIYFQGNSAPDKSGLPSDRFSAERTGGSVSTLTIQRTQQEDSAVYLCASSSDSSGANVLTFGAGSRLTVL.

This chain links TRBV28 with TRBJ1-5; 9 bases agree with TRBD1. CDR1 is MDHEN and CDR2 is SYDVKM in the germline V gene. Trimming cost V 0 bases and J 5 bases; bases outside gene matches: 2. The CDR3 extends over 15 amino acids. The CDR3 DNA follows: TGTGCCAGCAGTTTATGGGGACAGGGCCATCAGCCCCAGCATTTT. The encoded protein is CASSLWGQGHQPQHF. The full variable domain, rest sourced from reference TRBV28 and TRBJ1-5, is DVKVTQSSRYLVKRTGEKVFLECVQDMDHENMFWYRQDPGLGLRLIYFSYDVKMKEKGDIPEGYSVSREKKERFSLILESASTNQTSMYLCASSLWGQGHQPQHFGDGTRLSIL.

This clone came up a few times. V is TRBV19 and J is TRBJ1-2; 8 nucleotides match TRBD1. Looked up from germline, CDR1 is LNHDA and CDR2 is SQIVND (reference sequence). The CDR3 runs 14 residues. The J segment lost 7 bases and the V segment lost 5 bases, leaving 9 bases of the junction unmatched. In DNA form, the CDR3 reads TGTGCCAGTAGTCCGGACAGGGATATCGGTGGCTACACCTTC. It codes for CASSPDRDIGGYTF.

The V gene is TRBV5-6, the J gene TRBJ2-7, with 8 nucleotides matching TRBD1. J lost 2 bases, V lost 2 bases, and 6 bases had no gene match. The V gene's germline CDR1 is SGHDT and CDR2 YYEEEE. The CDR3 extends over 15 amino acids. The CDR3 sequence: CASSFDSGGAYEQYF. CDR3 DNA: TGTGCCAGCAGCTTCGACTCAGGGGGCGCCTACGAGCAGTACTTC. Supplemented by reference TRBV5-6 and TRBJ2-7, the full variable domain reads DAGVTQSPTHLIKTRGQQVTLRCSPKSGHDTVSWYQQALGQGPQFIFQYYEEEERQRGNFPDRFSGHQFPNYSSELNVNALLLGDSALYLCASSFDSGGAYEQYFGPGTRLTVT.

The chain links TRBV4-2 to TRBJ1-6, with TRBD1 matching 8 bases. The junction had 10 bases not matched to a gene; V was cut back by 0 bases and J by 9 bases. Germline CDR1 and CDR2: LGHNA and YNFKEQ. CDR3 length: 17 residues. CDR3 bases: TGTGCCAGCAGCCAAGATAGGGGGACAGGCGAAGGTTCACCCCTCCACTTT. It specifies CASSQDRGTGEGSPLHF.

This clone was seen only a few times. The chain recombines TRBV3-1 (or the pseudogene TRBV3-2) with TRBJ1-1; D gene ambiguous. V was pared by 4 bases and J by 1 base, with 13 bases between. Germline lookup yields CDR1 LGHDT and CDR2 YNNKEL (reference sequence). The CDR3 extends over 15 amino acids. DNA for the CDR3: TGTGCCAGCAGCCCTCGGGATCAATGGAACACTGAAGCTTTCTTT. Translated, it gives CASSPRDQWNTEAFF.

This chain uses TRBV5-1 with TRBJ2-7; D unresolved. The CDR3 totals 12 residues. Trimming pared 7 bases from V and 5 bases from J, leaving 13 bases between. CDR1 is SGHRS, CDR2 YFSETQ, per germline. The CDR3: CASALDNHEQYF. The CDR3 DNA reads as TGCGCCAGCGCCCTCGACAACCACGAGCAGTACTTC.

A single count supports this clone. The chain combines TRBV2 with TRBJ2-7; a possible D gene is TRBD2 (5 bases). Trimming took 4 bases from V and 7 from J, leaving 14 bases between them. The CDR3 has 13 residues. Germline CDR1 reads SNHLY; CDR2 reads FYNNEI. The CDR3 DNA follows: TGTGCCAGCAGTGGGACCCCCTCGGGGGAGCAGTACTTC. It encodes CASSGTPSGEQYF.

J is TRBJ2-2 and V is TRBV10-3; D is possibly TRBD1 (5 bases). There are 16 residues in the CDR3. Trimming removed 6 bases at V and 0 bases at J, with 14 bases between. Germline V lookup: CDR1 ENHRY, CDR2 SYGVKD. CDR3 region: CAIRKGQAANTGELFF. CDR3 nucleotide sequence: TGTGCCATCAGAAAAGGACAAGCCGCGAACACCGGGGAGCTGTTTTTT.

The gene calls are TRBV11-3 and TRBJ2-1; a possible D gene is TRBD1 (6 bases). The V end was cut by 5 bases, the J end by 7 bases, with 15 bases between. Germline V gene data show CDR1 as SGHNT and CDR2 as YENEEA. The CDR3 totals 14 residues. DNA for the CDR3: TGTGCCAGCAGCCAGGGGACAACAGTTAATGAGCAGTTCTTC. As protein: CASSQGTTVNEQFF.

In nucleotides, the CDR3 is TGCGCCAGCAGCTCCATCCCGGGACAGGGAACGGCCAATGAGCAGTTCTTC. This translates into CASSSIPGQGTANEQFF. V gene TRBV5-1 combines with J gene TRBJ2-1; TRBD1 aligns across 9 bases. Germline loops: CDR1 SGHRS, CDR2 YFSETQ. J gave up 6 bases and V 3 bases, and 13 bases lay outside the gene matches. The CDR3 runs to 17 residues.

The chain is built from TRBV3-1 (or the pseudogene TRBV3-2) and TRBJ2-1; 8 bases line up with TRBD2. Germline CDR1 reads LGHDT; CDR2 reads YNNKEL (reference sequence). The CDR3 sequence is 15 residues long. Germline trimming cut 3 bases from V and 11 bases from J; bases unmatched to any gene: 12. The CDR3 reads CASSHASPGGAQQFF. DNA for the CDR3: TGTGCCAGCAGCCATGCTTCACCCGGGGGGGCCCAGCAGTTCTTC.

The chain has TRBV5-5 and TRBJ2-5; D not resolved. The V and J ends lost 2 bases and 3 bases respectively, with 5 bases between them. Germline lookup yields CDR1 SGHKS and CDR2 YYEKEE (reference sequence). This CDR3 contains 12 residues. CDR3 sequence (DNA): TGTGCCAGCAGCTTCACAGAAGAGACCCAGTACTTC. Encoded protein: CASSFTEETQYF.

This rearrangement joins TRBV15 to TRBJ1-4; D gene unclear. The CDR3 loop spans 13 amino acids. Germline loops: CDR1 LNHNV, CDR2 YYDKDF (reference sequence). V lost 0 bases and J 8 bases, leaving 7 bases between the germline ends. The CDR3 sequence: CATSRDEQEKLFF. DNA of the CDR3: TGTGCCACCAGCAGAGATGAACAGGAAAAACTGTTTTTT.

This clone occurred once. This chain uses TRBV7-2 with TRBJ2-1, with TRBD1 as a possible D gene (5 bases). Trimming shortened V by 4 bases and J by 4 bases, and 11 bases separated the two germline ends. This CDR3 contains 14 residues. Germline lookup yields CDR1 SGHTA and CDR2 FQGNSA. The CDR3 DNA follows: TGTGCCAGCAGCTCACCTGGGGCTTACAATGAGCAGTTCTTC. It translates to CASSSPGAYNEQFF.

The chain employs TRBV19 and TRBJ1-6; no clear D. Germline values: CDR1 LNHDA, CDR2 SQIVND (reference sequence). This CDR3 region has 23 residues. With 3 bases removed from V and 7 bases from J, the gap between germline ends came to 37 bases. CDR3 in amino acids: CASSIPQNGYGGRPPYDNSPLHF. The DNA for the CDR3 is TGTGCCAGTAGTATCCCGCAAAACGGATATGGAGGCAGGCCTCCCTATGACAATTCACCCCTCCACTTT.

The rearrangement uses TRBV7-8 and TRBJ2-7, with D possibly matching TRBD1 (6 bases). This CDR3 region has 16 residues. Trimming stripped 1 base from V and 0 bases from J, with 13 bases between. Germline V gene sequence: CDR1 SGHVS, CDR2 FQNEAQ. CDR3 coding DNA: TGTGCCAGCAGCTTAGTCAAGAGGGGGAGCTCCTACGAGCAGTACTTC. Protein sequence: CASSLVKRGSSYEQYF. Full variable domain (rest looked up from reference TRBV7-8 and TRBJ2-7): GAGVSQSPRYKVAKRGQDVALRCDPISGHVSLFWYQQALGQGPEFLTYFQNEAQLDKSGLPSDRFFAERPEGSVSTLKIQRTQQEDSAVYLCASSLVKRGSSYEQYFGPGTRLTVT.

This sequence joins TRBV7-8 and TRBJ2-5; the match to TRBD2 covers 12 bases. Germline V CDR1 and CDR2: SGHVS, FQNEAQ. V shed 5 bases, J shed 5 bases, and the junction held 9 bases outside the gene matches. This CDR3 contains 16 residues. The CDR3 DNA follows: TGTGCCAGCAGCCCCCGAACTAGCGGGGGGTGGGAGACCCAGTACTTC. It specifies CASSPRTSGGWETQYF.

This chain uses TRBV30 with TRBJ2-2, with 7 bases fitting TRBD1. Germline-derived CDR1 and CDR2 are GTSNPN and SVGIG (reference sequence). This CDR3 has 15 amino acids. Germline trimming cut 1 base from V and 0 bases from J; bases unmatched to any gene: 2. The CDR3 nucleotides read TGTGCCTGGAGTGGGGACAGTTCGAACACCGGGGAGCTGTTTTTT. It encodes CAWSGDSSNTGELFF.